This T cell receptor beta chain was documented in a study of neoadjuvant anti-PD-1 for oral cavity cancer. Here immunoSEQ multiplex PCR was the method, and the copy in TCRdb shows in-frame clones only, minus some. In the table there are tens of thousands of clones, 26% of which are singletons. Regarding the study as a whole: Post-treatment tumors with larger preexisting clones showed more shrinkage.

Time point described: after neoadjuvant nivolumab, at surgical resection. The germline V gene encodes CDR1 SGHRS and CDR2 YFSETQ. The CDR3 sequence is 14 residues long. V lost 1 base and J 6 bases, leaving 12 bases between the germline ends. To note about this clone: Its antigen is undetermined.

The sample here was tumor tissue, taken after nivolumab (anti-PD-1) treatment. This receptor was identified in a person aged 40 to 85 with oral cavity squamous cell carcinoma. This sequence joins TRBV5-1 and TRBJ2-3, with D tentatively TRBD1 (6 bases). CDR3 sequence (DNA): TGCGCCAGCAGCTTGTCTCAGGGGTTCGATACGCAGTATTTT. Translated: CASSLSQGFDTQYF.